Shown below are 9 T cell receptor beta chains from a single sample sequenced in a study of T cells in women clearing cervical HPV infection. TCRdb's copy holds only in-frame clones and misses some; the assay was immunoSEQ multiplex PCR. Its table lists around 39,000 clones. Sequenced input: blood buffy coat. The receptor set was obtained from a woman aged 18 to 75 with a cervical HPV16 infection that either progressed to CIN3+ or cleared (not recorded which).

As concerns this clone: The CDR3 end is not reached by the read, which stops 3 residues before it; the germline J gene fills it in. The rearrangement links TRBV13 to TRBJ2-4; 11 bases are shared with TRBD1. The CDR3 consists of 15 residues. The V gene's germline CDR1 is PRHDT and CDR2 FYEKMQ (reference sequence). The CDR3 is CASSIGQGANYGQYF. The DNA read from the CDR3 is TGTGCCAGCAGCATCGGACAGGGGGCTAACTATGGT.

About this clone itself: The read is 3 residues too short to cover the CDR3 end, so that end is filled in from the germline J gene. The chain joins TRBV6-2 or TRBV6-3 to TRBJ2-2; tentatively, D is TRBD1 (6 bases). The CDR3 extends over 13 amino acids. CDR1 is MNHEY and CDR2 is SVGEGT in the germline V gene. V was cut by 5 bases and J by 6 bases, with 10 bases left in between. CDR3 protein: CASSEGVPGELFF. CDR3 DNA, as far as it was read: TGTGCCAGCAGTGAGGGGGTTCCCGGGGAG.

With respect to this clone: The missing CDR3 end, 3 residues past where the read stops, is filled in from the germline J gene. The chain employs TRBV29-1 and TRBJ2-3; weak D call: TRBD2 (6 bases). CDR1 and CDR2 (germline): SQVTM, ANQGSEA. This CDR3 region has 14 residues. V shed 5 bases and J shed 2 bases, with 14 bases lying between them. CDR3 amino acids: CSVSTGGATDTQYF. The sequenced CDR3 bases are TGCAGCGTTTCGACGGGCGGGGCCACAGATACG.

The covered CDR3 bases are TGTGCCAGCACAGATACCTACGAG. Translated, it gives CASTDTYE. The full CDR3 protein reads CASTDTYEQYF. This chain connects TRBV6-2 or TRBV6-3 to TRBJ2-7; D call uncertain. The CDR3 goes on 3 residues after the read ends, and that part is filled in from the germline J gene. The CDR3 sequence is 11 residues long. Trimming removed 7 bases from V and 2 bases from J, with 6 bases in between. CDR1 is MNHEY and CDR2 is SVGEGT in the germline V gene.

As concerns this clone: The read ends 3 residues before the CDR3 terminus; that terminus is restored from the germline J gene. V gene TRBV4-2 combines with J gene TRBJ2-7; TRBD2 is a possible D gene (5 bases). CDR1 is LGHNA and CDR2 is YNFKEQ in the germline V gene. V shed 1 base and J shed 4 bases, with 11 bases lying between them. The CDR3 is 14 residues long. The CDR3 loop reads CASSQVGDEYEQYF. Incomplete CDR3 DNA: TGTGCCAGCAGCCAAGTCGGGGATGAATACGAG.

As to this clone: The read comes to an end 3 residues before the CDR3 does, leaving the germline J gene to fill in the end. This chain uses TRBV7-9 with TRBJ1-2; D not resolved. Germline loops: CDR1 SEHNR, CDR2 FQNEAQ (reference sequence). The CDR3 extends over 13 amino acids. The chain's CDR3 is CASSLAGLLGYTF. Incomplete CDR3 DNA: TGTGCCAGCAGCTTAGCAGGGCTTCTGGGC.

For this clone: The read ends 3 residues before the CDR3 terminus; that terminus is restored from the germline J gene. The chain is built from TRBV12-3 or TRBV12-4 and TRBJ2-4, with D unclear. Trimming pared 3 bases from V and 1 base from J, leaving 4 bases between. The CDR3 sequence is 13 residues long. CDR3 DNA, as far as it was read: TGTGCCAGCAGTTTCGGTGCCAAAAACATT. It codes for CASSFGAKNI. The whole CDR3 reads CASSFGAKNIQYF.

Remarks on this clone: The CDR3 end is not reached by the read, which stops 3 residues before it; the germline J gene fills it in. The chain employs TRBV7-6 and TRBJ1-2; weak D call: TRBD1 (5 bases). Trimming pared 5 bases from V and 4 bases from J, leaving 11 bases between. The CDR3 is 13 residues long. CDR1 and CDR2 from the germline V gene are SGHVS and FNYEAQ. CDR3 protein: CASSAERGYGYTF. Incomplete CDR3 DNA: TGTGCCAGCAGCGCGGAAAGGGGCTATGGC.

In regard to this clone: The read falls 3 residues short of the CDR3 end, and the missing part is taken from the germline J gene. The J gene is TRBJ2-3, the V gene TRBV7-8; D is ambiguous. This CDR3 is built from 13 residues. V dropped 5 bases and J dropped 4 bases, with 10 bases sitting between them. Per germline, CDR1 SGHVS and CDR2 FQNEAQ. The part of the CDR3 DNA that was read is TGTGCCAGCAGCCCTCTGGGCCCAGATACG. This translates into CASSPLGPDT. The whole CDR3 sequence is CASSPLGPDTQYF.